These 25 T cell receptor beta chains originate from one sample sequenced in a study of cytomegalovirus exposure and HLA in healthy donors. PCR amplification relied on 60 Vbeta primers (plus 13 Jbeta primers). Clones were read by immunoSEQ multiplex PCR, and TCRdb kept only the in-frame ones, dropping some. The sample lists roughly 170,000 clones; approximately 77% were seen once. Material for sequencing was PBMCs. The receptors derive from a female donor in good health and CMV-seronegative.

The rearrangement joins TRBV18 to TRBJ1-6; perhaps TRBD1 as D (6 bases). V lost 6 bases and J lost 3, with 15 bases in between. In germline, CDR1 is KGHSH, CDR2 LQKENI. This CDR3 comprises 16 residues. CDR3 amino acids: CASSPQGSGYNSPLHF. The DNA of the CDR3 is TGTGCCAGCTCGCCCCAGGGGTCGGGCTATAATTCACCCCTCCACTTT.

This clone occurred once. This chain uses TRBV28 with TRBJ1-4; 9 bases fit TRBD1. J was trimmed by 9 bases and V by 6 bases; bases with no gene match: 5. CDR3 length: 13 amino acids. Germline V CDR1 and CDR2: MDHEN, SYDVKM. CDR3 loop: CASRGQGQKKLFF. CDR3 in DNA: TGTGCCAGCAGGGGACAGGGCCAAAAAAAACTGTTTTTT.

The J gene is TRBJ2-5, the V gene TRBV14, with TRBD1 as a possible D gene (5 bases). CDR1 is SGHDN and CDR2 is FVKESK in the germline V gene. The CDR3 length is 14 residues. V was pared by 0 bases and J by 1 base, with 6 bases between. The CDR3 reads CASSQDRAQETQYF. The DNA for the CDR3 is TGTGCCAGCAGCCAAGACAGGGCCCAAGAGACCCAGTACTTC.

This clone was detected only once. The gene calls are TRBV15 and TRBJ1-5; D gene unclear. The CDR3 spans 15 residues. V lost 0 bases, J lost 6 bases, and 12 bases lay in between. The germline gives CDR1 LNHNV, CDR2 YYDKDF (reference sequence). CDR3 protein: CATSRDREGGQPQHF. The CDR3 region has the DNA TGTGCCACCAGCAGAGATAGGGAGGGAGGTCAGCCCCAGCATTTT.

CDR3 protein: CAWSPTRSIVARSNQPQHF. The CDR3 bases are TGTGCCTGGAGTCCTACACGATCGATAGTAGCCCGTAGCAATCAGCCCCAGCATTTT. The V call is TRBV30, the J call TRBJ1-5, with D uncertain. The CDR3 sequence is 19 residues long. Trimming shortened V by 2 bases and J by 0 bases, and 23 bases separated the two germline ends. The germline CDR1 and CDR2 sequences are GTSNPN and SVGIG (reference sequence).

The chain combines TRBV28 with TRBJ2-5; 9 nucleotides line up with TRBD1. The CDR3 extends over 19 amino acids. CDR1 and CDR2 (germline): MDHEN, SYDVKM. The V gene end was trimmed by 5 bases and the J gene end by 7 bases; junction bases not matched to a gene: 23. The CDR3 reads CASSPPGARQRQGVGTQYF. CDR3 in DNA: TGTGCCAGCAGTCCGCCCGGCGCGAGGCAAAGACAGGGGGTAGGGACCCAGTACTTC.

The chain employs TRBV5-1 and TRBJ2-7; possibly TRBD2 for D (6 bases). This CDR3 comprises 19 residues. Trimming stripped 2 bases from V and 4 bases from J, with 28 bases between. The germline gives CDR1 SGHRS, CDR2 YFSETQ. The CDR3 here is CASSFPTRRLDQRPYEQYF. The CDR3 coding sequence is TGCGCCAGCAGCTTCCCAACTCGCCGACTAGACCAACGGCCTTACGAGCAGTACTTC.

The V call is TRBV19, the J call TRBJ2-5; 12 nucleotides match TRBD2. The J call may not be correct, given that the DNA end is closer to TRBJ2-7. The CDR3 sequence is 15 residues long. CDR1 is LNHDA and CDR2 is SQIVND in the germline V gene (reference sequence). CDR3 region: CASSSTSGRSYEQYF. CDR3 in DNA: TGTGCCAGTAGTTCAACTAGCGGGAGGTCCTACGAGCAGTACTTC.

The chain carries TRBV27 and TRBJ2-1, with 11 nucleotides matching TRBD2. CDR1 is MNHEY, CDR2 SMNVEV, per germline (reference sequence). Germline trimming cut 4 bases from V and 3 bases from J; bases unmatched to any gene: 2. There are 15 residues in the CDR3. The CDR3 region is CASSSGTSGYNEQFF. The DNA of the CDR3 is TGTGCCAGCAGTTCCGGGACTAGCGGCTACAATGAGCAGTTCTTC.

V is TRBV19 and J is TRBJ2-7; 9 nucleotides agree with TRBD1. Losses at the gene ends were 6 bases for V and 4 bases for J; bases not matched to a gene: 4. Germline loops: CDR1 LNHDA, CDR2 SQIVND (reference sequence). The CDR3 totals 13 residues. CDR3: CASSMTGGYEQYF. DNA of the CDR3: TGTGCCAGTAGCATGACAGGGGGGTACGAGCAGTACTTC.

The chain employs TRBV4-2 and TRBJ2-3; TRBD2 matches at 9 bases. CDR1 is LGHNA, CDR2 YNFKEQ, per germline. J gave up 4 bases and V 0 bases, and 5 bases lay outside the gene matches. CDR3 length equals 16 residues. The CDR3 bases are TGTGCCAGCAGCCAAGATTGGGGACTAGCCGCAGATACGCAGTATTTT. Its translation is CASSQDWGLAADTQYF.

The chain combines TRBV27 with TRBJ1-2, with D uncertain. The V end was cut by 2 bases, the J end by 4 bases, with 11 bases between. The CDR3 extends over 14 amino acids. The germline V gene encodes CDR1 MNHEY and CDR2 SMNVEV (reference sequence). The CDR3 nucleotides read TGTGCCAGCAGTTTACAGGCAATGGGCTATGGCTACACCTTC. It specifies CASSLQAMGYGYTF.

V usage is TRBV25-1 and J usage is TRBJ1-1; no reliable D call. The CDR3 is 12 residues long. Trimming cost V 8 bases and J 2 bases, with 9 bases left between them. Per germline, CDR1 MGHDK and CDR2 SYGVNS. The CDR3 DNA reads TGTGCCAGCCTGGGAGGAAACACTGAAGCTTTCTTT. It yields the protein CASLGGNTEAFF.

V gene TRBV10-1 combines with J gene TRBJ2-5; 7 nucleotides line up with TRBD2. Germline assignment: CDR1 WNHNN and CDR2 SYGVQD (reference sequence). The V segment lost 0 bases and the J segment 5 bases; nucleotides outside the gene matches: 6. CDR3 size: 15 residues. CDR3 DNA: TGCGCCAGCAGTGAGTCGGCGGGGGTTGGGGAGACCCAGTACTTC. Amino acid sequence: CASSESAGVGETQYF.

This chain joins TRBV15 and TRBJ2-3, with a tentative D call TRBD2 (5 bases). Trimming left V 7 bases short and J 2 bases short, with 16 bases between. This CDR3 is built from 15 residues. CDR1 LNHNV and CDR2 YYDKDF come from the germline V gene (reference sequence). CDR3 nucleotides: TGTGCCACCACCGGAGGAACTAGTCTCACAGATACGCAGTATTTT. This gives the protein CATTGGTSLTDTQYF.

This chain connects TRBV4-1 to TRBJ2-3; the match to TRBD2 covers 8 bases. CDR1 and CDR2 (germline): MGHRA, YSYEKL. The CDR3 consists of 17 residues. J lost 0 bases, V lost 7 bases, and 12 bases had no gene match. CDR3 in amino acids: CASTHSGAGASTDTQYF. The CDR3 region has the DNA TGCGCCAGCACCCACTCGGGAGCGGGGGCCAGCACAGATACGCAGTATTTT.

The chain combines TRBV7-6 with TRBJ1-6; D is perhaps TRBD1 (5 bases). Germline V gives CDR1 SGHVS, CDR2 FNYEAQ. This CDR3 spans 19 amino acids. The germline V and J ends were trimmed by 2 bases and 0 bases, with 17 bases remaining between them. In DNA form, the CDR3 reads TGTGCCAGCAGCTTACACCCGACAGCGCCAAGCTCCTATAATTCACCCCTCCACTTT. Translation gives CASSLHPTAPSSYNSPLHF. Full variable domain (remainder filled in from reference TRBV7-6 and TRBJ1-6): GAGVSQSPRYKVTKRGQDVALRCDPISGHVSLYWYRQALGQGPEFLTYFNYEAQQDKSGLPNDRFSAERPEGSISTLTIQRTEQRDSAMYRCASSLHPTAPSSYNSPLHFGNGTRLTVT.

This clone was seen only a few times. This chain uses TRBV19 with TRBJ2-1, with 13 bases matching TRBD2. Germline V gives CDR1 LNHDA, CDR2 SQIVND (reference sequence). The CDR3 totals 18 residues. Trimming took 5 bases from V and 4 from J; bases not matched to a gene: 11. The CDR3 loop is CASSPWTSGRLGYNEQFF. The CDR3 DNA is TGTGCCAGTAGTCCATGGACTAGCGGGAGATTGGGATACAATGAGCAGTTCTTC.

In its sample, this clone was seen once. V is TRBV28 and J is TRBJ2-1; D possibly corresponds to TRBD2 (7 bases). The V end was cut by 8 bases, the J end by 4 bases, with 24 bases between. CDR3 length equals 17 residues. Germline V lookup: CDR1 MDHEN, CDR2 SYDVKM. The CDR3 region is CASHPGGALASYNEQFF. The CDR3 nucleotides are TGTGCCAGCCACCCTGGGGGGGCGCTAGCGTCTTACAATGAGCAGTTCTTC.

The chain joins TRBV4-2 to TRBJ2-4, with TRBD2 identical over 11 bases. From germline, CDR1 is LGHNA and CDR2 YNFKEQ. Germline trimming cut 4 bases from V and 1 base from J; bases unmatched to any gene: 12. The length of the CDR3 is 19 residues. Here the CDR3 reads CASSLSSGRADWAKNIQYF. CDR3 in DNA: TGTGCCAGCAGCCTGAGTAGCGGGAGGGCCGATTGGGCCAAAAACATTCAGTACTTC.

The rearrangement links TRBV7-8 to TRBJ1-2, with TRBD1 matching 7 bases. The CDR3 spans 15 residues. CDR1 SGHVS and CDR2 FQNEAQ come from the germline V gene. Trimming took 8 bases from V and 7 from J; bases not matched to a gene: 16. The CDR3 DNA is TGTGCCAGCGCCATCTCCTCGACAGGGAAGAGTGGCTACACCTTC. Amino acids: CASAISSTGKSGYTF.

This clone turned up a few times. V gene TRBV19 combines with J gene TRBJ2-2; 12 bases map to TRBD2. After removal of 5 bases from V and 0 bases from J, the junction contained 4 bases not matched to a gene. CDR1 is LNHDA and CDR2 is SQIVND in the germline V gene (reference sequence). CDR3 length: 17 amino acids. CDR3 amino acids: CASSPRTSGTNTGELFF. CDR3 DNA sequence: TGTGCCAGTAGTCCCCGGACTAGCGGGACGAACACCGGGGAGCTGTTTTTT.

The chain uses TRBV6-5 and TRBJ2-7; the D is unclear. With 2 bases removed from V and 0 bases from J, the gap between germline ends came to 11 bases. There are 15 residues in the CDR3. CDR1 MNHEY and CDR2 SVGAGI come from the germline V gene. The CDR3 nucleotides read TGTGCCAGCAGTTACGGCCCCTCTAGCTCCTACGAGCAGTACTTC. Translated, it gives CASSYGPSSSYEQYF.

The chain employs TRBV6-5 and TRBJ2-1, with TRBD1 as a possible D gene (6 bases). Germline V CDR1 and CDR2: MNHEY, SVGAGI. With 7 bases removed from V and 8 bases from J, the gap between germline ends came to 15 bases. The CDR3 contains 13 residues. The CDR3 DNA follows: TGTGCCAGCACAGGGGCCCTCTGGGATGAGCAGTTCTTC. As protein: CASTGALWDEQFF.

This chain connects TRBV11-2 to TRBJ2-6, with TRBD2 as a possible D gene (5 bases). The CDR3 contains 16 residues. The germline V gene has CDR1 SGHAT and CDR2 FQNNGV. V dropped 3 bases and J dropped 2 bases, with 11 bases sitting between them. The CDR3 DNA reads TGTGCCAGCAGCTTTTTCGGAGGAGCTGGGGCCAACGTCCTGACTTTC. Translating gives CASSFFGGAGANVLTF.